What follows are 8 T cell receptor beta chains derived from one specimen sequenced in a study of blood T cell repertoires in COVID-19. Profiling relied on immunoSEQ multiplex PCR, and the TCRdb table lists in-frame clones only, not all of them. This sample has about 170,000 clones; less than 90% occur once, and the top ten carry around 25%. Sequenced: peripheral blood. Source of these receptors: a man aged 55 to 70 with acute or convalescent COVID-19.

CDR3 residues: CASSPRGVMNTEAFF. CDR3 nucleotides: TGTGCCAGCAGCCCCCGTGGAGTAATGAACACTGAAGCTTTCTTT. This rearrangement joins TRBV9 to TRBJ1-1; D unresolved. The CDR3 is 15 residues long. V was cut by 4 bases and J by 0 bases, with 13 bases left in between. Germline-derived CDR1 and CDR2 are SGDLS and YYNGEE. Filled out from reference TRBV9 and TRBJ1-1, the complete variable domain reads DSGVTQTPKHLITATGQRVTLRCSPRSGDLSVYWYQQSLDQGLQFLIQYYNGEERAKGNILERFSAQQFPDLHSELNLSSLELGDSALYFCASSPRGVMNTEAFFGQGTRLTVV.

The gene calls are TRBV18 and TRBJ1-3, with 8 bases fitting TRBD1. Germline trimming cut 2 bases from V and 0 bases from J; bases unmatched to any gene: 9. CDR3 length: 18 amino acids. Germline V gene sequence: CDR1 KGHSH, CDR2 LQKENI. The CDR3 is CASSPGQGGIGSGNTIYF. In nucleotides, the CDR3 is TGTGCCAGCTCACCAGGACAGGGCGGAATTGGCTCTGGAAACACCATATATTTT.

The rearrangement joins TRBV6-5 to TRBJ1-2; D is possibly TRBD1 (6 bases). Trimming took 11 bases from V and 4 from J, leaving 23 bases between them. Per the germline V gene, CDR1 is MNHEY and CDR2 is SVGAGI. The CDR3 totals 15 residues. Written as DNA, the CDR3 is TGTGCCGGCGGCGTGGGCAGGGGAGCTGGCTATGGCTACACCTTC. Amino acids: CAGGVGRGAGYGYTF.

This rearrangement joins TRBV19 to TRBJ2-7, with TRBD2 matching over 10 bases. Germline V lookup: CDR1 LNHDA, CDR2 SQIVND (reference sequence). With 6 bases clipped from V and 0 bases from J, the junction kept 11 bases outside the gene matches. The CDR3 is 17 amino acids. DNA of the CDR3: TGTGCCAGTAGCACCCTACCCACTAGCGGGACCTCCTACGAGCAGTACTTC. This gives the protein CASSTLPTSGTSYEQYF.

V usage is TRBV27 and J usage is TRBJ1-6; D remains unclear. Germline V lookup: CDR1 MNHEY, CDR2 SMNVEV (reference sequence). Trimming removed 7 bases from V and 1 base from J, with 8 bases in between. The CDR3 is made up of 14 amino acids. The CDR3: CASTNPSYNSPLHF. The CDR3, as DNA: TGTGCCAGCACCAATCCATCCTATAATTCACCCCTCCACTTT.

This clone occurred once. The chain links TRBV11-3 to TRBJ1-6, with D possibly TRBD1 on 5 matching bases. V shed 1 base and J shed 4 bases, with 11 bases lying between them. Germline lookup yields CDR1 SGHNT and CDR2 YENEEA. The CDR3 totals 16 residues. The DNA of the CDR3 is TGTGCCAGCAGCTTAGGGCAGGGCGCTTATAATTCACCCCTCCACTTT. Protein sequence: CASSLGQGAYNSPLHF.

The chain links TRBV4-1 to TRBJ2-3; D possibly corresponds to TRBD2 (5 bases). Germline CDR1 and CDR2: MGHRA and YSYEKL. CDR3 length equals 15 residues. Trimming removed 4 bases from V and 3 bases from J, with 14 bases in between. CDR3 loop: CASSLKGVWTDTQYF. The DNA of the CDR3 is TGCGCCAGCAGCCTAAAGGGAGTGTGGACAGATACGCAGTATTTT.

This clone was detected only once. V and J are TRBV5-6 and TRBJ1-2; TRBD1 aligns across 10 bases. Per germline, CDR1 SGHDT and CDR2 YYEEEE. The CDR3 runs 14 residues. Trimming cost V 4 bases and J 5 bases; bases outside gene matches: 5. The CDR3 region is CASSKGQGLYGYTF. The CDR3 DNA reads TGTGCCAGCAGCAAGGGACAGGGGCTATATGGCTACACCTTC.